This T cell receptor beta chain stems from a study of T cell repertoires in cytomegalovirus infection. Study context: Based on public TCR beta signatures, there were indications of CMV infection and of a matching HLA type. General study results and limits: Summed public TCR beta family frequency identified CMV carriers bearing the relevant HLA. CMV-specific HLA-C-restricted TCR beta clonotypes dominated the ex vivo response.

J lost 1 base, V lost 2 bases, and 3 bases had no gene match. CDR1 is SNHLY and CDR2 is FYNNEI in the germline V gene. The CDR3 sequence is 15 residues long. This clonotype was recorded a few times. Its antigen is not known. TCRdb processed the reads anew with MiXCR; each CDR3 protein has one entry. The sample lists approximately 750,000 distinct CDR3 sequences, roughly 36% occurring once. The genes are TRBV2 and TRBJ1-1; TRBD1 matches 8 bases. This TCR came from a human donor in good health (CMV status not recorded). Some clones in this sample may be carry-over from other donors' samples. The sample was PBMCs. The CDR3 reads CASSEQGAGNTEAFF. The CDR3 nucleotides read TGTGCCAGCAGTGAACAGGGGGCGGGGAACACTGAAGCTTTCTTT.